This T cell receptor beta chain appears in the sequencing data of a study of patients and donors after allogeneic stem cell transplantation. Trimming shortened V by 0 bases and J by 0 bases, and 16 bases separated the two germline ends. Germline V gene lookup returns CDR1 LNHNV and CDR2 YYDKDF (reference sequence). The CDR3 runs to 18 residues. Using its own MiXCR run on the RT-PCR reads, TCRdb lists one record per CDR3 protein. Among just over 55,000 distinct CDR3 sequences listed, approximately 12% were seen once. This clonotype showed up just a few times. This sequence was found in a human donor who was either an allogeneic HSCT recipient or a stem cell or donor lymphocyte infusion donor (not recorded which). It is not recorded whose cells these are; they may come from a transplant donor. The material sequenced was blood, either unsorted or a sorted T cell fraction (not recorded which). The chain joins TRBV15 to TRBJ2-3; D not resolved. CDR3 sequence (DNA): TGTGCCACCAGCAGAGATAATATCGGCAAGCCTAGCACAGATACGCAGTATTTT. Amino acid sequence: CATSRDNIGKPSTDTQYF.